One sample yielded the 5 T cell receptor beta chains listed below, sequenced in a study of beta chain features in type 1 diabetes. As every portion of the isolated RNA was reverse transcribed, the sequencing read expressed TCRB transcripts. TCRdb's copy holds only in-frame clones and misses some; the assay was immunoSEQ multiplex PCR. The sample consists of 300,000 to 450,000 clones, roughly a fifth of them appearing once. Sequenced sample: naive CD4+ T cells from blood. The receptors originated from a woman between 18 and 29 years old in good health.

The chain combines TRBV4-3 with TRBJ2-3; 11 bases align to TRBD2. This CDR3 contains 17 residues. V shed 1 base and J 4 bases; nucleotides not matched to a gene: 7. The germline V gene encodes CDR1 LGHNA and CDR2 YSLEER. The chain's CDR3 is CASSQASGGQVADTQYF. The CDR3 DNA sequence: TGCGCCAGCAGCCAAGCTAGCGGGGGGCAGGTAGCAGATACGCAGTATTTT.

This clone was recorded only once. This chain uses TRBV19 with TRBJ2-5; the match to TRBD2 covers 14 bases. The CDR3 is 16 amino acids. Germline V gene data show CDR1 as LNHDA and CDR2 as SQIVND (reference sequence). Losses at the gene ends were 3 bases for V and 5 bases for J; bases not matched to a gene: 5. CDR3 in DNA: TGTGCCAGTAGTATTGGGACTAGCGGGAGTGTTGAGACCCAGTACTTC. Protein product: CASSIGTSGSVETQYF.

This clone was seen a handful of times. This chain connects TRBV18 to TRBJ2-4; a weak D match, TRBD2 (6 bases). There are 14 residues in the CDR3. Germline V lookup: CDR1 KGHSH, CDR2 LQKENI. Trimming stripped 1 base from V and 7 bases from J, with 11 bases between. The CDR3 bases are TGTGCCAGCTCACCACGCGGGGTGGATAACATTCAGTACTTC. Amino acid sequence: CASSPRGVDNIQYF.

V usage is TRBV19 and J usage is TRBJ1-1; a possible D gene is TRBD1 (6 bases). Between the trimmed V and J ends, which lost 4 bases and 1 base, there was a span of 16 bases. The V gene's germline CDR1 is LNHDA and CDR2 SQIVND (reference sequence). This CDR3 has 16 residues. The CDR3: CASSNEASGANTEAFF. CDR3 DNA: TGTGCCAGTAGTAATGAAGCGTCAGGGGCGAACACTGAAGCTTTCTTT. The variable domain in full, with the rest retrieved from reference TRBV19 and TRBJ1-1, is DGGITQSPKYLFRKEGQNVTLSCEQNLNHDAMYWYRQDPGQGLRLIYYSQIVNDFQKGDIAEGYSVSREKKESFPLTVTSAQKNPTAFYLCASSNEASGANTEAFFGQGTRLTVV.

The chain combines TRBV18 with TRBJ2-7; TRBD1 might be the D (6 bases). CDR1 is KGHSH and CDR2 is LQKENI in the germline V gene. Trimming took 4 bases from V and 2 from J, leaving 15 bases between them. This CDR3 is built from 15 residues. CDR3 amino acids: CASSLSAGVAYEQYF. The DNA of the CDR3 is TGTGCCAGCTCACTCTCCGCAGGGGTCGCCTACGAGCAGTACTTC.